These 22 T cell receptor beta chains originate from one sample sequenced in a study of graft-versus-host responses after intestinal transplantation. No antigen is known for these receptors. The table came from immunoSEQ multiplex PCR; TCRdb's copy has only in-frame clones and leaves some out. The sample has tens of thousands of clones; 85% to 95% are singletons. The sample here was unstimulated CD8+ T cells sorted from spleen or lymph node cells, taken before intestinal transplant. Every receptor here comes from a human donor who received an intestinal transplant.

This chain links TRBV6-6 with TRBJ1-1; TRBD1 aligns across 10 bases. This CDR3 contains 15 residues. The V gene end was trimmed by 5 bases and the J gene end by 6 bases; junction bases not matched to a gene: 9. Germline V gene sequence: CDR1 MNHNY, CDR2 SVGAGI (reference sequence). CDR3 in DNA: TGTGCCAGCAGTGCGACAGGGGGCGGTCTTTCTGAAGCTTTCTTT. Residues: CASSATGGGLSEAFF.

The chain is built from TRBV10-2 and TRBJ1-2, with 7 bases identical to TRBD1. There are 19 residues in the CDR3. Trimming at V came to 0 bases and at J to 0 bases, leaving 13 bases not matched to a gene. Germline values: CDR1 WSHSY, CDR2 SAAADI. This CDR3 reads CASSESSGTEKVANYGYTF. CDR3 sequence (DNA): TGCGCCAGCAGTGAGTCGTCGGGGACAGAGAAGGTAGCTAACTATGGCTACACCTTC.

This chain connects TRBV4-1 to TRBJ2-7; 8 bases map to TRBD2. The CDR3 spans 16 residues. Losses at the gene ends were 5 bases for V and 1 base for J; bases not matched to a gene: 10. CDR1 is MGHRA, CDR2 YSYEKL, per germline. The CDR3, as DNA: TGCGCCAGCAGCTCACCCGGGACTAGGGATTCCTACGAGCAGTACTTC. Protein product: CASSSPGTRDSYEQYF.

The chain is built from TRBV9 and TRBJ2-1; D not resolved. Trimming shortened V by 0 bases and J by 5 bases, and 6 bases separated the two germline ends. Germline V gives CDR1 SGDLS, CDR2 YYNGEE. The CDR3 runs to 13 residues. The CDR3 here is CASSVDPNNEQFF. CDR3 coding DNA: TGTGCCAGCAGCGTAGACCCTAACAATGAGCAGTTCTTC.

This clone was recorded a few times. The rearrangement uses TRBV11-2 and TRBJ2-7; D is possibly TRBD2 (5 bases). V lost 5 bases, J lost 7 bases, and 9 bases lay in between. This CDR3 region has 11 residues. The V gene's germline CDR1 is SGHAT and CDR2 FQNNGV. The CDR3 DNA reads TGTGCCAGCAGCATATCGGGAGAGCAGTACTTC. Translated, it gives CASSISGEQYF. The full variable domain, in which reference TRBV11-2 and TRBJ2-7 provide the parts outside the CDR3, is EAGVAQSPRYKIIEKRQSVAFWCNPISGHATLYWYQQILGQGPKLLIQFQNNGVVDDSQLPKDRFSAERLKGVDSTLKIQPAKLEDSAVYLCASSISGEQYFGPGTRLTVT.

The CDR3, as DNA: TGTGCCAGCAGCCAGATCTCCCGATCCGGACCGTTCTTC. Protein: CASSQISRSGPFF. This chain uses TRBV14 with TRBJ2-1; D not resolved. Germline-derived CDR1 and CDR2 are SGHDN and FVKESK. V lost 3 bases to trimming and J lost 15 bases, with 18 bases between them. CDR3 size: 13 residues.

The chain is built from TRBV5-4 and TRBJ1-2; 9 bases map to TRBD1. Germline V gene sequence: CDR1 SGHNT, CDR2 YYREEE (reference sequence). CDR3 size: 14 residues. With 4 bases clipped from V and 4 bases from J, the junction kept 5 bases outside the gene matches. The CDR3 DNA sequence: TGTGCCAGCAGCATCGGACAGGGGACCTATGGCTACACCTTC. Its translation: CASSIGQGTYGYTF.

The rearrangement uses TRBV13 and TRBJ1-2; D is unclear. The ends were cut back, 2 bases at V and 6 bases at J, with 7 bases in the middle. Germline V gene data show CDR1 as PRHDT and CDR2 as FYEKMQ (reference sequence). The CDR3 is made up of 12 amino acids. CDR3 nucleotide sequence: TGTGCCAGCAGCTTATCCGAGGATGGCTACACCTTC. This codes for CASSLSEDGYTF.

V is TRBV5-3 and J is TRBJ1-2, with D perhaps matching TRBD1 (5 bases). TRBV5-3 is assigned to the ORF class and has an uncertain function. V lost 3 bases and J lost 7, with 25 bases in between. The CDR3 has 17 residues. CDR3 sequence reads: CARSSYSSDPGKRGYTF. In DNA form, the CDR3 reads TGTGCCAGAAGCTCCTACTCCTCCGACCCAGGGAAGCGTGGCTACACCTTC.

This CDR3 reads CASGSTGFTGELFF. CDR3 bases: TGTGCTAGTGGCTCGACAGGGTTCACCGGGGAGCTGTTTTTT. The chain carries TRBV12-5 and TRBJ2-2; TRBD1 matches 7 bases. This CDR3 is built from 14 residues. Germline V gives CDR1 LGHNT, CDR2 FRNRAP. V shed 6 bases and J 4 bases; nucleotides not matched to a gene: 5.

The chain joins TRBV15 to TRBJ2-3; 10 bases map to TRBD2. Germline V gives CDR1 LNHNV, CDR2 YYDKDF (reference sequence). This CDR3 has 15 amino acids. Losses at the gene ends were 0 bases for V and 6 bases for J; bases not matched to a gene: 3. The CDR3: CATSRDLAGEDTQYF. CDR3 sequence (DNA): TGTGCCACCAGCAGAGACCTAGCGGGAGAGGATACGCAGTATTTT.

The chain carries TRBV13 and TRBJ2-7, with TRBD1 identical over 10 bases. The germline gives CDR1 PRHDT, CDR2 FYEKMQ (reference sequence). CDR3 length: 13 amino acids. The junction had 1 base not matched to a gene; V was cut back by 4 bases and J by 4 bases. As DNA, the CDR3 is TGTGCCAGCAGCTCGGGACAGGGGTACGAGCAGTACTTC. This sequence encodes CASSSGQGYEQYF. Looking up the rest from reference TRBV13 and TRBJ2-7 gives the full variable domain: AAGVIQSPRHLIKEKRETATLKCYPIPRHDTVYWYQQGPGQDPQFLISFYEKMQSDKGSIPDRFSAQQFSDYHSELNMSSLELGDSALYFCASSSGQGYEQYFGPGTRLTVT.

The chain has TRBV7-3 and TRBJ2-3; 11 nucleotides line up with TRBD2. The CDR3 loop spans 14 amino acids. From germline, CDR1 is SGHTA and CDR2 FQGTGA. J was trimmed by 5 bases and V by 8 bases; bases with no gene match: 6. This CDR3 is CASSLSGGVDTQYF. CDR3 coding DNA: TGTGCCAGCTCACTTAGCGGGGGGGTAGATACGCAGTATTTT.

This chain connects TRBV6-5 to TRBJ1-2, with no clear D. Trimming removed 4 bases from V and 3 bases from J, with 9 bases in between. This CDR3 comprises 13 residues. Germline V gene lookup returns CDR1 MNHEY and CDR2 SVGAGI. Written as DNA, the CDR3 is TGTGCCAGCAGTTTGGCAGGCCACTATGGCTACACCTTC. Amino acid sequence: CASSLAGHYGYTF.

J is TRBJ1-5 and V is TRBV6-6; D is unclear. The V end lost 8 bases, the J end lost 0 bases, and 8 bases lay between the germline ends. The CDR3 length is 13 residues. Germline V CDR1 and CDR2: MNHNY, SVGAGI (reference sequence). CDR3 sequence reads: CASEPDSNQPQHF. The CDR3 DNA sequence: TGTGCCAGCGAGCCGGATAGCAATCAGCCCCAGCATTTT.

The chain recombines TRBV9 with TRBJ2-3; TRBD1 might be the D (5 bases). The CDR3 is 15 amino acids. Trimming pared 0 bases from V and 0 bases from J, leaving 8 bases between. The V gene's germline CDR1 is SGDLS and CDR2 YYNGEE. CDR3 residues: CASSVEGVSTDTQYF. CDR3 DNA: TGTGCCAGCAGCGTAGAAGGGGTCAGCACAGATACGCAGTATTTT.

This chain links TRBV6-5 with TRBJ2-7; 10 bases line up with TRBD1. CDR1 and CDR2 (germline): MNHEY, SVGAGI. The trim removed 2 bases at V and 7 bases at J, leaving 2 bases unmatched. CDR3 length equals 13 residues. The CDR3 loop is CASSYRTGGEQYF. CDR3 in DNA: TGTGCCAGCAGTTACCGGACAGGGGGGGAGCAGTACTTC.

This clone showed up just a few times. This chain connects TRBV19 to TRBJ1-1, with D possibly matching TRBD1 (5 bases). The CDR3 runs to 13 residues. Germline assignment: CDR1 LNHDA and CDR2 SQIVND (reference sequence). V was pared by 5 bases and J by 4 bases, with 11 bases between. The CDR3 region is CASSEGVLTEAFF. The CDR3 DNA reads as TGTGCCAGTAGTGAAGGGGTACTCACTGAAGCTTTCTTT.

The rearrangement links TRBV7-9 to TRBJ2-7; the match to TRBD2 covers 8 bases. This CDR3 has 14 residues. Germline V gene lookup returns CDR1 SEHNR and CDR2 FQNEAQ (reference sequence). The junction had 5 bases not matched to a gene; V was cut back by 5 bases and J by 2 bases. Written as DNA, the CDR3 is TGTGCCAGCAGCACCGGGACTAGACCCTACGAGCAGTACTTC. Its protein is CASSTGTRPYEQYF.

The chain recombines TRBV28 with TRBJ2-3; possible D gene TRBD2, 6 bases. The CDR3 loop spans 15 amino acids. With 6 bases removed from V and 5 bases from J, the gap between germline ends came to 18 bases. Germline CDR1 and CDR2: MDHEN and SYDVKM. The CDR3 loop is CASRRVAERLDTQYF. The CDR3, as DNA: TGTGCCAGCAGGCGGGTAGCGGAAAGACTAGATACGCAGTATTTT.

The V call is TRBV11-1, the J call TRBJ2-1, with D perhaps being TRBD1 or TRBD2 (5 bases each). Trimming stripped 5 bases from V and 1 base from J, with 21 bases between. This CDR3 comprises 18 residues. The germline V gene encodes CDR1 SGHAT and CDR2 FQDESV (reference sequence). The CDR3, as DNA: TGTGCCAGCAGCGCTTGGGACGCCGTCGGGGAATCCTACAATGAGCAGTTCTTC. This encodes CASSAWDAVGESYNEQFF.

The V and J genes are TRBV5-1 and TRBJ1-4; D remains unclear. Per the germline V gene, CDR1 is SGHRS and CDR2 is YFSETQ. V was cut by 0 bases and J by 0 bases, with 9 bases left in between. The CDR3 is 16 residues long. The CDR3 protein is CASSLETDATNEKLFF. The DNA for the CDR3 is TGCGCCAGCAGCTTGGAAACGGACGCAACTAATGAAAAACTGTTTTTT.